This T cell receptor beta chain was captured in a study of blood T cell repertoires in COVID-19. About the research overall: Italy, Spain and the United States were the sources of the convalescent and acute COVID-19 samples.

In this sample, this clone turned up once. While infection was still active, Seattle patients were enrolled and then followed longitudinally. Per the germline V gene, CDR1 is MNHEY and CDR2 is SMNVEV (reference sequence). The CDR3 runs to 16 residues. V dropped 5 bases and J dropped 6 bases, with 19 bases sitting between them. Sequencing used immunoSEQ multiplex PCR; TCRdb keeps in-frame clones, though not all of them. The sample has 150,000 to 200,000 clones, about 84% seen once. The V and J genes are TRBV27 and TRBJ2-2; D may be TRBD1 (6 bases). The sequencing input was peripheral blood. The clonotype originates from a person aged 65-85 years with COVID-19, enrolled during active disease. CDR3 amino acids: CASSPVTPQGSGELFF. The CDR3 region has the DNA TGTGCCAGCAGTCCCGTGACCCCTCAGGGGTCCGGGGAGCTGTTTTTT.